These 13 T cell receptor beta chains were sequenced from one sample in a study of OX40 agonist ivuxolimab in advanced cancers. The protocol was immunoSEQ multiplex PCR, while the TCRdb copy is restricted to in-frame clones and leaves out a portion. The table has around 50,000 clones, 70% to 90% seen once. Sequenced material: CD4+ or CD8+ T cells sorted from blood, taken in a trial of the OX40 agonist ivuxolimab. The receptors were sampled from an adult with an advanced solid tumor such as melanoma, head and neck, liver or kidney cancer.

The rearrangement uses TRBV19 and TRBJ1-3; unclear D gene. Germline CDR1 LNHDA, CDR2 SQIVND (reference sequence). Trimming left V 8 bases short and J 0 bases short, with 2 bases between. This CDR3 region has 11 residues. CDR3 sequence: CASGSGNTIYF. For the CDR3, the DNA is TGTGCCAGTGGCTCTGGAAACACCATATATTTT. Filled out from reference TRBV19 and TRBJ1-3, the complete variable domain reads DGGITQSPKYLFRKEGQNVTLSCEQNLNHDAMYWYRQDPGQGLRLIYYSQIVNDFQKGDIAEGYSVSREKKESFPLTVTSAQKNPTAFYLCASGSGNTIYFGEGSWLTVV.

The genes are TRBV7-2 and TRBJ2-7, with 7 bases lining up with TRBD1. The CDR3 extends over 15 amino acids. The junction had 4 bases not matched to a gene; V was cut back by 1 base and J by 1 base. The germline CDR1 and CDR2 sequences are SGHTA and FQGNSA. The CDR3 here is CASSLVWDRSYEQYF. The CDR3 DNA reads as TGTGCCAGCAGCTTAGTTTGGGACAGATCCTACGAGCAGTACTTC.

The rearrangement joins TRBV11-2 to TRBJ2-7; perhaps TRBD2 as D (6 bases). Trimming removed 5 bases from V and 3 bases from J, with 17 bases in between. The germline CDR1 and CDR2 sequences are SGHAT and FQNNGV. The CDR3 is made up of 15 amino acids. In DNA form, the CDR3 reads TGTGCCAGCAGCCCCCCGGGATTAGCGGTCTACGAGCAGTACTTC. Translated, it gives CASSPPGLAVYEQYF. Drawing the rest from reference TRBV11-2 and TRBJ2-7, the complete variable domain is EAGVAQSPRYKIIEKRQSVAFWCNPISGHATLYWYQQILGQGPKLLIQFQNNGVVDDSQLPKDRFSAERLKGVDSTLKIQPAKLEDSAVYLCASSPPGLAVYEQYFGPGTRLTVT.

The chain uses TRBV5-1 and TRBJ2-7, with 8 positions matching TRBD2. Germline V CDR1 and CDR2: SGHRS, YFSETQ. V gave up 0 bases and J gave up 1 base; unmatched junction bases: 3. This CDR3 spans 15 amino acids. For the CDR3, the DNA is TGCGCCAGCAGCTTGGGAGCGGGAGTGTCCTACGAGCAGTACTTC. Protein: CASSLGAGVSYEQYF.

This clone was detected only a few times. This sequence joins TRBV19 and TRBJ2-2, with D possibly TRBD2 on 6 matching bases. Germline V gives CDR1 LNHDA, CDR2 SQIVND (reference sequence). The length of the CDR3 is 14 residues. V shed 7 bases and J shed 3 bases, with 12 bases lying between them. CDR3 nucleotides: TGTGCCAGTACCCCGGACTATGACACCGGGGAGCTGTTTTTT. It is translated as CASTPDYDTGELFF.

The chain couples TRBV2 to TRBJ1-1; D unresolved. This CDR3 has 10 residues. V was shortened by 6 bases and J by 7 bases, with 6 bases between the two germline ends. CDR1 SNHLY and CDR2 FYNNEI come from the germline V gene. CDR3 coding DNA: TGTGCCAGCAGCGCGTTTGAAGCTTTCTTT. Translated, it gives CASSAFEAFF.

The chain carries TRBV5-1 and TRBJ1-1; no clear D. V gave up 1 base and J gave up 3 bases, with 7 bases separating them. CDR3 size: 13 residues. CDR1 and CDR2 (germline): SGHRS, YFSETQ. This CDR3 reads CASSLSGHTEAFF. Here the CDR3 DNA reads TGCGCCAGCAGCTTGTCTGGGCACACTGAAGCTTTCTTT.

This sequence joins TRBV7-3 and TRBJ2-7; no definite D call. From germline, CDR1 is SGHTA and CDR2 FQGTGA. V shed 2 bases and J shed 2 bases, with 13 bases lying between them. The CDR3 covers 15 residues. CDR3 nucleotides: TGTGCCAGCAGCTTACGGGCAGGAACACCCTACGAGCAGTACTTC. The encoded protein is CASSLRAGTPYEQYF.

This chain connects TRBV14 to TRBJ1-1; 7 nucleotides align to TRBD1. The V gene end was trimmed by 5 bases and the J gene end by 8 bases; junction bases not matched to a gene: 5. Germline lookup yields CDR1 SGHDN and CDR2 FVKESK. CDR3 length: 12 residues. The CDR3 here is CASSLTGKEAFF. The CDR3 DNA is TGTGCCAGCAGCTTGACAGGGAAGGAAGCTTTCTTT.

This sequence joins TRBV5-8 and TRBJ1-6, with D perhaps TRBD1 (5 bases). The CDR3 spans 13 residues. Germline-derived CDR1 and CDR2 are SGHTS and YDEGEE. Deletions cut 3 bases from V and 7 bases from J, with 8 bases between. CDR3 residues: CASSSGVNSPLHF. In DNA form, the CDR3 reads TGTGCCAGCAGCTCGGGGGTAAATTCACCCCTCCACTTT.

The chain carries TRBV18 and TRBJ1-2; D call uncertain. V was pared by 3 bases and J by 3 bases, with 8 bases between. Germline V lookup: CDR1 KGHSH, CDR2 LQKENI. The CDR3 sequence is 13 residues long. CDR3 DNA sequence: TGTGCCAGCTCACCCGGACTTGACTATGGCTACACCTTC. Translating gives CASSPGLDYGYTF.

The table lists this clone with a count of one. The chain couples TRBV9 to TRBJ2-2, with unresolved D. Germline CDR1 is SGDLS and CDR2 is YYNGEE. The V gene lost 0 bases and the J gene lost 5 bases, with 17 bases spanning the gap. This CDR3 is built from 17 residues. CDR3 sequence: CASSVATSHKSTGELFF. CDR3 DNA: TGTGCCAGCAGCGTAGCTACCTCGCACAAATCGACCGGGGAGCTGTTTTTT.

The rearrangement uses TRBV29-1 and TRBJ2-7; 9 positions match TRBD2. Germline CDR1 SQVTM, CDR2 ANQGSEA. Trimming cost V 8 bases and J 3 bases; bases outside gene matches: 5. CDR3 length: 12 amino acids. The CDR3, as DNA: TGCAGCTGCGGGACTAGCTTCTACGAGCAGTACTTC. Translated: CSCGTSFYEQYF.